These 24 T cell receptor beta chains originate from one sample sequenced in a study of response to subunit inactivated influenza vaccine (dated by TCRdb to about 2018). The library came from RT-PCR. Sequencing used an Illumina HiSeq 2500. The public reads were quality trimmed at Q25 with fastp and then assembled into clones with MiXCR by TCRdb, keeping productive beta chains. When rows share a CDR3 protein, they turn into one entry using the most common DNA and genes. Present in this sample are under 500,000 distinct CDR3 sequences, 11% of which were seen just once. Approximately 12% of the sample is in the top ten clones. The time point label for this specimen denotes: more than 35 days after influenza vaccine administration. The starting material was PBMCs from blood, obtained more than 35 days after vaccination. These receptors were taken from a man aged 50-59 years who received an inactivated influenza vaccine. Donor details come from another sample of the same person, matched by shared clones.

The CDR3 protein is CATSRSSGLPSSEQYF. In DNA form, the CDR3 reads TGTGCCACCAGCAGATCCTCGGGTCTTCCTTCCAGCGAGCAGTACTTC. This rearrangement joins TRBV15 to TRBJ2-7; no definite D call. Between the trimmed V and J ends, which lost 2 bases and 6 bases, there was a span of 20 bases. The CDR3 sequence is 16 residues long. In germline, CDR1 is LNHNV, CDR2 YYDKDF (reference sequence).

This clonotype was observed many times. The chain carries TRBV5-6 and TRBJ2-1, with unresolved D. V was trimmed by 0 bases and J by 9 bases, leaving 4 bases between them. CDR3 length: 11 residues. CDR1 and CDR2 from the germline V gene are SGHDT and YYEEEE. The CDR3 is CASSLVFEQFF. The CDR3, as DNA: TGTGCCAGCAGCTTGGTTTTTGAGCAGTTCTTC.

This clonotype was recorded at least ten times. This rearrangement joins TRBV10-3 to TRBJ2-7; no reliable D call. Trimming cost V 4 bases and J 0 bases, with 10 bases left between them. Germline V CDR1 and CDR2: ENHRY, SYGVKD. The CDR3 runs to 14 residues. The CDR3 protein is CAISVGPNSYEQYF. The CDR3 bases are TGTGCCATCAGTGTTGGACCGAACTCCTACGAGCAGTACTTC.

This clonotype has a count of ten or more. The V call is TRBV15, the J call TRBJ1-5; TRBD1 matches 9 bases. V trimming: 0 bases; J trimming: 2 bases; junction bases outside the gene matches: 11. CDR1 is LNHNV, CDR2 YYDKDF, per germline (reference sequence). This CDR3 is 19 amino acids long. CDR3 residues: CATSRDLRGQGLRNQPQHF. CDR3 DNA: TGTGCCACCAGCAGAGATCTTAGAGGACAGGGGTTGCGCAATCAGCCCCAGCATTTT.

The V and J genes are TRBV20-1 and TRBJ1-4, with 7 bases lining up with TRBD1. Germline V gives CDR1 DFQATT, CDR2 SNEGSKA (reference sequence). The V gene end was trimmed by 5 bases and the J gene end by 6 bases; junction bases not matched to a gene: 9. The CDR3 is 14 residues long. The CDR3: CSAREGAMDEKLFF. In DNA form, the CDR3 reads TGCAGTGCTCGTGAGGGGGCGATGGATGAAAAACTGTTTTTT.

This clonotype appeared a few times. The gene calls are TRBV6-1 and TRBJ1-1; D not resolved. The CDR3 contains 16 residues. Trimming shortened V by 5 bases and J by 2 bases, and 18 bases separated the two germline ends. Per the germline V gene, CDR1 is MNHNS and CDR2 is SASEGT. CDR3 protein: CASSLRPDKLNTEAFF. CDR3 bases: TGTGCCAGCAGTCTTAGACCAGACAAACTAAACACTGAAGCTTTCTTT.

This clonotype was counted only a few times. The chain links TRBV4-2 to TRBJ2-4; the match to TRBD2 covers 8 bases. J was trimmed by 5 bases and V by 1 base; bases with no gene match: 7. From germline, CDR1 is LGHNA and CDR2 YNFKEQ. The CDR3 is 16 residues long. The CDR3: CASSQGPGLDQNIQYF. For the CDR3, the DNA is TGTGCCAGCAGCCAAGGTCCGGGACTAGACCAAAACATTCAGTACTTC.

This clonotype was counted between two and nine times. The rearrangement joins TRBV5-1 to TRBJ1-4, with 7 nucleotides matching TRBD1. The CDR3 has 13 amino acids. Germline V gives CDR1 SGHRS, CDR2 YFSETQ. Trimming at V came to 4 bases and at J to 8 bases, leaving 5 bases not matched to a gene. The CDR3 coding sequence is TGCGCCAGCAGCAGCCAACAGGGGGAAAAACTGTTTTTT. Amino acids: CASSSQQGEKLFF.

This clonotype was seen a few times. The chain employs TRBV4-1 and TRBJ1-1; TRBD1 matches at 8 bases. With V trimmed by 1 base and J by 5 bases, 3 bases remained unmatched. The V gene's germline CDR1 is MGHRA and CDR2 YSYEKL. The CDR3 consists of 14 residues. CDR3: CASSQGTGTTEAFF. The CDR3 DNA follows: TGCGCCAGCAGCCAAGGGACAGGGACTACTGAAGCTTTCTTT.

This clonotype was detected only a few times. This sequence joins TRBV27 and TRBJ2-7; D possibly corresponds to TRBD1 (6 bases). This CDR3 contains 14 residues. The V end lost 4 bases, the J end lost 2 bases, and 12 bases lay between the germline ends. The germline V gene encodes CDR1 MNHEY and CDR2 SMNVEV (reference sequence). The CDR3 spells CASSSRGTPYEQYF. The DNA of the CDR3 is TGTGCCAGCAGTTCCAGGGGAACTCCCTACGAGCAGTACTTC.

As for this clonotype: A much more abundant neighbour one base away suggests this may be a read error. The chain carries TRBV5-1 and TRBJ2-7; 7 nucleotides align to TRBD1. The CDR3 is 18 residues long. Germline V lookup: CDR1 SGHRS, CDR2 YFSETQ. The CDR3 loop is CDSSLSMRLTGNTYEQYF. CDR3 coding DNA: TGCGACAGCAGCTTGTCTATGCGTCTGACAGGGAACACCTACGAGCAGTACTTC.

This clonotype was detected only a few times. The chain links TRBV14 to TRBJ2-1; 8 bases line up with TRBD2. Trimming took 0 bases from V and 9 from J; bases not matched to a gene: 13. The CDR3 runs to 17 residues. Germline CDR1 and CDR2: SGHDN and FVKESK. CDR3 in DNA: TGTGCCAGCAGCCAAGATTCGGCGGGGGGAAGGCCCTTTGAGCAGTTCTTC. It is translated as CASSQDSAGGRPFEQFF.

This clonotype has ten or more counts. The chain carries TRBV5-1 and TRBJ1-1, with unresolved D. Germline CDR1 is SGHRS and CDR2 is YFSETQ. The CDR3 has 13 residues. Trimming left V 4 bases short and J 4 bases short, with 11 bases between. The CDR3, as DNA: TGCGCCAGCAGCCGAATGGGGATCACTGAAGCTTTCTTT. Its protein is CASSRMGITEAFF.

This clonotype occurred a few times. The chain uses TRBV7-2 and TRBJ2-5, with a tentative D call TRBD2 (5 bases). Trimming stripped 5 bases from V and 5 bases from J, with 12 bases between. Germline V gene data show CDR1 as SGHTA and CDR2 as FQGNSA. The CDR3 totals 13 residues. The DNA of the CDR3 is TGTGCCAGCAGCCCCGCGGAGGTGGAGACCCAGTACTTC. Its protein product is CASSPAEVETQYF.

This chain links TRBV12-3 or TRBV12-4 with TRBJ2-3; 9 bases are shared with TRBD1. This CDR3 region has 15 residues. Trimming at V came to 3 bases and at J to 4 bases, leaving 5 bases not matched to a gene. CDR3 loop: CASSFTGGKADTQYF. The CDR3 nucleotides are TGTGCCAGCAGTTTCACAGGGGGCAAGGCAGATACGCAGTATTTT.

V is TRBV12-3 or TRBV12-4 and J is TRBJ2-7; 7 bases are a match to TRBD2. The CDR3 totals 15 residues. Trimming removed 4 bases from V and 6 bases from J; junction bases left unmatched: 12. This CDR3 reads CASSSLRGEGAEQYF. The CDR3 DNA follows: TGTGCCAGCAGTTCCCTCCGGGGGGAAGGGGCCGAGCAGTACTTC.

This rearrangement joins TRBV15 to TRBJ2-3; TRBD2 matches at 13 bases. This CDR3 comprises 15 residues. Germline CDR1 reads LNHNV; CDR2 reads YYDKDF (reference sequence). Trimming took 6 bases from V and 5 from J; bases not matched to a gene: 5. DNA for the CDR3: TGTGCCACCAGGAAACTAGCGGGAGGGTTAGATACGCAGTATTTT. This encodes CATRKLAGGLDTQYF.

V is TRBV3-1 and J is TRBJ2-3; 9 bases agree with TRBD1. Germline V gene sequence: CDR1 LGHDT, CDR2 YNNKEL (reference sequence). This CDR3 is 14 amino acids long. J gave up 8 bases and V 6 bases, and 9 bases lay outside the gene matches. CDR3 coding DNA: TGTGCCAGCAGTACGGGACAGGGAGTGGGTACGCAGTATTTT. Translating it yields CASSTGQGVGTQYF.

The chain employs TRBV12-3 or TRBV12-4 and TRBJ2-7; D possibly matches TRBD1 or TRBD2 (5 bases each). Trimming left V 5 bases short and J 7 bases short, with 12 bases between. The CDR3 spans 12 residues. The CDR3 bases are TGTGCCAGCAGTATCCGGGACGGTGAGCAGTACTTC. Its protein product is CASSIRDGEQYF.

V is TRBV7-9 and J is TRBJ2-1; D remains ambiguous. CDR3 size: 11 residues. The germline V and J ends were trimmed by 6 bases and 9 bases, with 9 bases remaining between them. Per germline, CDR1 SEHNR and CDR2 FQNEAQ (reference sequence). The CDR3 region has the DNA TGTGCCAGCAGAGTAGACGGTGAGCAGTTCTTC. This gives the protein CASRVDGEQFF.

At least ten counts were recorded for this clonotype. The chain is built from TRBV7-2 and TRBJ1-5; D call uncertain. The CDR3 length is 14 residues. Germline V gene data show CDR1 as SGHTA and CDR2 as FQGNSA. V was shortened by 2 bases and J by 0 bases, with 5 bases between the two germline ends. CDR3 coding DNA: TGTGCCAGCAGCTTATCAAGTAGCAATCAGCCCCAGCATTTT. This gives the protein CASSLSSSNQPQHF.

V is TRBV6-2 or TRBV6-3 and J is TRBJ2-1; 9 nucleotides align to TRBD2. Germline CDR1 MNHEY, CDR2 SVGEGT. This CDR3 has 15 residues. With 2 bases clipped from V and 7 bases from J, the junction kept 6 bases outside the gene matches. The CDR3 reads CASSYGLAGLNEQFF. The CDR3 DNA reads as TGTGCCAGCAGTTACGGCCTAGCGGGGCTGAATGAGCAGTTCTTC.

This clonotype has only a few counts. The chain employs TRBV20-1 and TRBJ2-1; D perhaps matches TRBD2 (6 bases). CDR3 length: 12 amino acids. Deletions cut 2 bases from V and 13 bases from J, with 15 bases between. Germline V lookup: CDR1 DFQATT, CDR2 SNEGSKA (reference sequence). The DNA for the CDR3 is TGCAGTGCTAGATTACGGAAGGCGGGACAGTTCTTC. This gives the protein CSARLRKAGQFF.

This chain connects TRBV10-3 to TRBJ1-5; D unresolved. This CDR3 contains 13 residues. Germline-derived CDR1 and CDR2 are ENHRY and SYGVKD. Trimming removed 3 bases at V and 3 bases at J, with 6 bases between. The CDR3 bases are TGTGCCATCAGTGACAGACTCAATCAGCCCCAGCATTTT. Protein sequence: CAISDRLNQPQHF.